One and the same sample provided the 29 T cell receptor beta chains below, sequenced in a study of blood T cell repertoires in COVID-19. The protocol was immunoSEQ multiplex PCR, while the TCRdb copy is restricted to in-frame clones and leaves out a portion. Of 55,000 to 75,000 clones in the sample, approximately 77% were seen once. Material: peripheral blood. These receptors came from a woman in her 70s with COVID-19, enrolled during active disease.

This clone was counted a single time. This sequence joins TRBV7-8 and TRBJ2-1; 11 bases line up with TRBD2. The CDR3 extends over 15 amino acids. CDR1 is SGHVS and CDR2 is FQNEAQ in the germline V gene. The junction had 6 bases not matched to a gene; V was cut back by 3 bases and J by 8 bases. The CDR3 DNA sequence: TGTGCCAGCAGCTTTTTGACTAGCGGGGAATATGAGCAGTTCTTC. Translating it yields CASSFLTSGEYEQFF.

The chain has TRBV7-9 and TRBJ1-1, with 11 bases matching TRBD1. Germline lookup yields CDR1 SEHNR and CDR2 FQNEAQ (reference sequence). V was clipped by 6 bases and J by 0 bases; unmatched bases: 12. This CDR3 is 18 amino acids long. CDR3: CASRTTGGTGGMNTEAFF. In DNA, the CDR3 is TGTGCCAGCAGAACAACCGGTGGGACAGGGGGAATGAACACTGAAGCTTTCTTT.

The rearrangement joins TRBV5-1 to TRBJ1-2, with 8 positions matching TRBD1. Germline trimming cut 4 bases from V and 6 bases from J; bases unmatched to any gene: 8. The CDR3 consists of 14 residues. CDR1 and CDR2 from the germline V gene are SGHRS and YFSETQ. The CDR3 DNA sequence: TGCGCCAGCAGCAATCAGGGGGCTGTTGATGGCTACACCTTC. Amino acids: CASSNQGAVDGYTF. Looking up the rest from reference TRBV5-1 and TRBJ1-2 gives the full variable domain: KAGVTQTPRYLIKTRGQQVTLSCSPISGHRSVSWYQQTPGQGLQFLFEYFSETQRNKGNFPGRFSGRQFSNSRSEMNVSTLELGDSALYLCASSNQGAVDGYTFGSGTRLTVV.

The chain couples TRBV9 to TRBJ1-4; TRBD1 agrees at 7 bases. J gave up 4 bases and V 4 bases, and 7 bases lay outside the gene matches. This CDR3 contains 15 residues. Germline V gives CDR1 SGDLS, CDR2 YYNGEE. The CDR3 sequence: CASSPTGTDNEKLFF. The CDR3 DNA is TGTGCCAGCAGCCCTACCGGGACAGATAATGAAAAACTGTTTTTT.

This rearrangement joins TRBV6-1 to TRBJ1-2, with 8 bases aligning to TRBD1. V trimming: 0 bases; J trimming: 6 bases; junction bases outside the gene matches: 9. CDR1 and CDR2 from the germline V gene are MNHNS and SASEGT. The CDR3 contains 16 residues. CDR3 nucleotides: TGTGCCAGCAGTGAAGCGCATTGGACAGGGCGAGATGGCTACACCTTC. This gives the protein CASSEAHWTGRDGYTF.

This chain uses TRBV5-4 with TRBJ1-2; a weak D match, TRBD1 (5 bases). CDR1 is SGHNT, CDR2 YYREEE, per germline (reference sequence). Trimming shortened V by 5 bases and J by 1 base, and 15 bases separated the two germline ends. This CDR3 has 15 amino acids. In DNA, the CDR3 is TGTGCCAGCAGTCCAATGGGGGGAGGTAACTATGGCTACACCTTC. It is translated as CASSPMGGGNYGYTF.

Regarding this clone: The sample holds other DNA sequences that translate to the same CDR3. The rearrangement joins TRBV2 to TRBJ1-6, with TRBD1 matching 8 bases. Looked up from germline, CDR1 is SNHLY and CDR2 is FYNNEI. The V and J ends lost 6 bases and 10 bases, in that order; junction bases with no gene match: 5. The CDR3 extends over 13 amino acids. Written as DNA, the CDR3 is TGTGCCAGCAGAACAGGGGGGTGGTCACCCCTCCACTTT. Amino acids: CASRTGGWSPLHF.

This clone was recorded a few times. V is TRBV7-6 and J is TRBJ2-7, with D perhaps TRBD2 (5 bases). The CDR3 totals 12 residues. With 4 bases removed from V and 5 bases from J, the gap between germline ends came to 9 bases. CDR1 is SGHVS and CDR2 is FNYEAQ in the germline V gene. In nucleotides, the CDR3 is TGTGCCAGCAGCTCCTGGGAGAACGAGCAGTACTTC. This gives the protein CASSSWENEQYF.

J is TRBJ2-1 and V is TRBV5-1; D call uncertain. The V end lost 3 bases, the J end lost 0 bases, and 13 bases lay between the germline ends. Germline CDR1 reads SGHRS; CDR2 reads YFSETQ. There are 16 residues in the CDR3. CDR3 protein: CASSYDSKSSYNEQFF. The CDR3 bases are TGCGCCAGCAGCTACGACTCGAAAAGCTCCTACAATGAGCAGTTCTTC.

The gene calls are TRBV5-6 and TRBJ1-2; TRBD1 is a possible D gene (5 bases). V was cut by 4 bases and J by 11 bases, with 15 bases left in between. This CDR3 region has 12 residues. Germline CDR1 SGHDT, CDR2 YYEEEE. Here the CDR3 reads CASSPRVTRYTF. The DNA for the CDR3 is TGTGCCAGCAGCCCCAGGGTCACACGATACACCTTC.

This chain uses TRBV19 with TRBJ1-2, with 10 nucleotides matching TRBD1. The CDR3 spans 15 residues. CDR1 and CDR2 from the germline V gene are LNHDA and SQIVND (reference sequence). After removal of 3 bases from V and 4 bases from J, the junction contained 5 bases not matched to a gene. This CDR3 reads CASSIDGQGGYGYTF. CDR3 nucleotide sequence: TGTGCCAGTAGTATCGACGGACAGGGGGGCTATGGCTACACCTTC.

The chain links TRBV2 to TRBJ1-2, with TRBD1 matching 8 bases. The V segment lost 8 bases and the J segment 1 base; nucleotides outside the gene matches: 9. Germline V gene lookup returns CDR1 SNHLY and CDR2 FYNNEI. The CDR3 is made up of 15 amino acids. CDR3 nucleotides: TGTGCCAGCCGGCCAGGACAGGGATTTAACTATGGCTACACCTTC. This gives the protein CASRPGQGFNYGYTF.

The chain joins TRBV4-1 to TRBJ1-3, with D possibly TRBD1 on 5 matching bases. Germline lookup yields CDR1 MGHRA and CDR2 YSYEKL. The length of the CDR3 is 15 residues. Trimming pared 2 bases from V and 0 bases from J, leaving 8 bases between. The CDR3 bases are TGCGCCAGCAGCCAAACAGGAAGCTCTGGAAACACCATATATTTT. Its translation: CASSQTGSSGNTIYF.

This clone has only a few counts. The CDR3 spells CASSLRDSDTEAFF. The CDR3 DNA reads TGTGCCAGCAGCTTAAGGGACTCGGACACTGAAGCTTTCTTT. The chain recombines TRBV11-1 with TRBJ1-1, with D possibly being TRBD1 (5 bases). CDR3 size: 14 residues. V lost 2 bases and J 3 bases, leaving 10 bases between the germline ends. Germline V gene data show CDR1 as SGHAT and CDR2 as FQDESV (reference sequence).

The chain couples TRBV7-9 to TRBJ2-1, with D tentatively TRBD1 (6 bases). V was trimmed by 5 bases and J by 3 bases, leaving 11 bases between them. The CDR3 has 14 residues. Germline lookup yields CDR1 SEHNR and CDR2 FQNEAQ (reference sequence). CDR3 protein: CASSDRDNYNEQFF. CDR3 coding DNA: TGTGCCAGCAGCGACCGGGACAACTACAATGAGCAGTTCTTC.

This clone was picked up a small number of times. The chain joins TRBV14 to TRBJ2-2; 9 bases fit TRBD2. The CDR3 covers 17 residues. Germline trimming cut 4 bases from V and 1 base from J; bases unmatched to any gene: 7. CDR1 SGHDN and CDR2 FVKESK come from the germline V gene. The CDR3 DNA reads TGTGCCAGCAGCCGAGGAACTAGCGGGCTGAACACCGGGGAGCTGTTTTTT. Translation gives CASSRGTSGLNTGELFF. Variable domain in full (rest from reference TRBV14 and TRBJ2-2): EAGVTQFPSHSVIEKGQTVTLRCDPISGHDNLYWYRRVMGKEIKFLLHFVKESKQDESGMPNNRFLAERTGGTYSTLKVQPAELEDSGVYFCASSRGTSGLNTGELFFGEGSRLTVL.

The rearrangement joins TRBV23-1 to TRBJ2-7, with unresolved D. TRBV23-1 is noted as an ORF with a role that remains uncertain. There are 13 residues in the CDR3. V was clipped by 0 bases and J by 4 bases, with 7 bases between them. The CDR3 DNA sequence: TGCGCCAGCAGTCAATCAGGAGTTTACGAGCAGTACGTC. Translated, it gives CASSQSGVYEQYV.

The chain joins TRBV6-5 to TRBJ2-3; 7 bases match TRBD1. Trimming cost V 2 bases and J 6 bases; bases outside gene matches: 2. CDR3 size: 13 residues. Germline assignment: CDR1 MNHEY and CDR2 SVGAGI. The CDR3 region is CASSYEGADTQYF. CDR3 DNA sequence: TGTGCCAGCAGTTACGAGGGGGCGGATACGCAGTATTTT.

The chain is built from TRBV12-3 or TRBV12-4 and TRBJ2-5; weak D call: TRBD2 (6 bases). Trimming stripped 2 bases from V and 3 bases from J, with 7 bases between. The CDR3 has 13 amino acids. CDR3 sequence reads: CASSLWGEETQYF. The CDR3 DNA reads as TGTGCCAGCAGTTTATGGGGGGAAGAGACCCAGTACTTC.

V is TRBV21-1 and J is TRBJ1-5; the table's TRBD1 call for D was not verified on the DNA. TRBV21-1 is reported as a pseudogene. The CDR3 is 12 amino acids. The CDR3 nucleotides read TGTGCCAGCAGCAAATGGGCTCAGCCCCAGCATTTT. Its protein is CASSKWAQPQHF.

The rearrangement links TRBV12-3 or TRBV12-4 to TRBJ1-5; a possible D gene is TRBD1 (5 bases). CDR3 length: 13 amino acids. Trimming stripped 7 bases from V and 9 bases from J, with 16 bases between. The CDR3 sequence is CASTSGRGRPQHF. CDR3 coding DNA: TGTGCCAGCACCTCGGGGAGGGGTCGGCCCCAGCATTTT.

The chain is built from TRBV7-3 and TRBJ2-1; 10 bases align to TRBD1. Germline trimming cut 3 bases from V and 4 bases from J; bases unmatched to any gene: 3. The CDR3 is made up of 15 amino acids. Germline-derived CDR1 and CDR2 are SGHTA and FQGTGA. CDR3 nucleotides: TGTGCCAGCAGCTTGGCGGGACAGGGGTACAATGAGCAGTTCTTC. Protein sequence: CASSLAGQGYNEQFF.

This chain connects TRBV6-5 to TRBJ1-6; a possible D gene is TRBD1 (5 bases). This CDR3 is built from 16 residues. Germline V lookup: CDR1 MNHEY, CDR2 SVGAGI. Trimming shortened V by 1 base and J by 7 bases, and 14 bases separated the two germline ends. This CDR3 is CASSYYSGGTNSPLHF. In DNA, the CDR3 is TGTGCCAGCAGTTACTACTCCGGAGGGACCAATTCACCCCTCCACTTT.

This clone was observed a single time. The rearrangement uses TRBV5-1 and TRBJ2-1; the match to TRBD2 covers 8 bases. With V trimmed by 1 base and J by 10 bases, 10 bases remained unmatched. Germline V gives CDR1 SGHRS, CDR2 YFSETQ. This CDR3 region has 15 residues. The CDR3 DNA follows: TGCGCCAGCAGCTTGCATGCCGGGGGGGCCGGGGAGCAGTTCTTC. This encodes CASSLHAGGAGEQFF.

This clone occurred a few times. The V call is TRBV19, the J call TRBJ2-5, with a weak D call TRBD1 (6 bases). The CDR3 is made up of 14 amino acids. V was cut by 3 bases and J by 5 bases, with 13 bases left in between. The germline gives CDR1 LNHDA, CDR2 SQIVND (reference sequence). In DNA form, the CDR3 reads TGTGCCAGTAGTATGGCAGGGGCCCGGGAGACCCAGTACTTC. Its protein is CASSMAGARETQYF. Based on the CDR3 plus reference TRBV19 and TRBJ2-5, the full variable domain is DGGITQSPKYLFRKEGQNVTLSCEQNLNHDAMYWYRQDPGQGLRLIYYSQIVNDFQKGDIAEGYSVSREKKESFPLTVTSAQKNPTAFYLCASSMAGARETQYFGPGTRLLVL.

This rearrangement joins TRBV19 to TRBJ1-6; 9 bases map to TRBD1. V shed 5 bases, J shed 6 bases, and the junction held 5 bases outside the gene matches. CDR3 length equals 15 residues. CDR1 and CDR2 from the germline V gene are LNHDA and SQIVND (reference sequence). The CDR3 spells CASSRGTGSNSPLHF. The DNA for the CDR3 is TGTGCCAGTAGTCGGGGGACAGGGTCTAATTCACCCCTCCACTTT.

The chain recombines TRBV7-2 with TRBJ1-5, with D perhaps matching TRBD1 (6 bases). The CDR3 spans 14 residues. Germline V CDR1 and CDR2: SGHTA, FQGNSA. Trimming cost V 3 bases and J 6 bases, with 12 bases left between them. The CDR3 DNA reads TGTGCCAGCAGCTTTACAGGGATAGGTCAGCCCCAGCATTTT. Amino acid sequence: CASSFTGIGQPQHF.

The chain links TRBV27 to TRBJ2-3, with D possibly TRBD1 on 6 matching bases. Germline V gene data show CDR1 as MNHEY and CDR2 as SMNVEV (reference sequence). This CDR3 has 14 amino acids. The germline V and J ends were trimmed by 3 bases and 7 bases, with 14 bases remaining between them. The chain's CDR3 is CASSLGRGTNTQYF. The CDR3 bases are TGTGCCAGCAGTTTGGGCAGGGGAACAAATACGCAGTATTTT.

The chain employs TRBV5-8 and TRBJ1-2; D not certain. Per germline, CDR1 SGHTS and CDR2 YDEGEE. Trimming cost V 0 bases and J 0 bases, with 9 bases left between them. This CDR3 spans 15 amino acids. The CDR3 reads CASSLAPGSNYGYTF. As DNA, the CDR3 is TGTGCCAGCAGCTTGGCCCCAGGATCTAACTATGGCTACACCTTC.